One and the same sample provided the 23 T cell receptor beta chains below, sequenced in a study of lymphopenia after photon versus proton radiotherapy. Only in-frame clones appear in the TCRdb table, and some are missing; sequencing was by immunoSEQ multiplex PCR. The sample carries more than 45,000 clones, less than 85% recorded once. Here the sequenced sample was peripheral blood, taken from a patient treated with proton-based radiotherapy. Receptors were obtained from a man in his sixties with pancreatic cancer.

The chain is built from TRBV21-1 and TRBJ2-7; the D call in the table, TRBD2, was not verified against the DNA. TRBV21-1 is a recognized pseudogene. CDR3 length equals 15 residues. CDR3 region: CALGASGELAGEQYF. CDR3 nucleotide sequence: TGTGCCCTCGGGGCTAGCGGAGAATTAGCGGGGGAGCAGTACTTC.

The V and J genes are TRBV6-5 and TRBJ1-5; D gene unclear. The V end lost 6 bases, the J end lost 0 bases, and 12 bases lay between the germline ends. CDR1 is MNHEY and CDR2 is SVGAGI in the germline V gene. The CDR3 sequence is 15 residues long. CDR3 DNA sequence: TGTGCCAGCAGAAACCGGGCGGCTAGCAATCAGCCCCAGCATTTT. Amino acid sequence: CASRNRAASNQPQHF.

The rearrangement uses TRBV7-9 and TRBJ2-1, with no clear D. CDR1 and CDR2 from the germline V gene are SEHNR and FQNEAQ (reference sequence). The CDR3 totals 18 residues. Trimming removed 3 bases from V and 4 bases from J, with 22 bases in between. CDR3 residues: CASSFLVASSSPYNEQFF. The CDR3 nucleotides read TGTGCCAGCAGCTTTCTAGTGGCTTCTTCTAGTCCGTACAATGAGCAGTTCTTC.

CDR3 sequence reads: CSVAATADTQYF. The CDR3 DNA reads as TGCAGCGTTGCGGCGACGGCAGATACGCAGTATTTT. The gene calls are TRBV29-1 and TRBJ2-3; no reliable D call. Trimming removed 4 bases from V and 4 bases from J, with 9 bases in between. Germline CDR1 SQVTM, CDR2 ANQGSEA. There are 12 residues in the CDR3.

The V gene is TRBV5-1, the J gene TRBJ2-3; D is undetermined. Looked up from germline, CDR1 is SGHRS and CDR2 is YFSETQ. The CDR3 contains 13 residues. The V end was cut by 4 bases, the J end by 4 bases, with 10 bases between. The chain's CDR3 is CASSVGEADTQYF. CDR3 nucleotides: TGCGCCAGCAGCGTAGGAGAGGCAGATACGCAGTATTTT.

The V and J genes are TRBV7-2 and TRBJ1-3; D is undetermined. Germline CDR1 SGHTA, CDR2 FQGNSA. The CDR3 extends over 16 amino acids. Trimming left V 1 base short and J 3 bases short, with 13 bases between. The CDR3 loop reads CASSLVEVVGGNTIYF. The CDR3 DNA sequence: TGTGCCAGCAGCTTAGTTGAGGTTGTTGGTGGAAACACCATATATTTT. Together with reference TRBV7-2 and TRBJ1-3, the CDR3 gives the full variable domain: GAGVSQSPSNKVTEKGKDVELRCDPISGHTALYWYRQSLGQGLEFLIYFQGNSAPDKSGLPSDRFSAERTGGSVSTLTIQRTQQEDSAVYLCASSLVEVVGGNTIYFGEGSWLTVV.

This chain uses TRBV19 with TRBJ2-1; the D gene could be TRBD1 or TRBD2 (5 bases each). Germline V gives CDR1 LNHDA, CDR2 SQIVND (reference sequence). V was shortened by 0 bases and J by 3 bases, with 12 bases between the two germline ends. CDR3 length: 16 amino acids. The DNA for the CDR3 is TGTGCCAGTAGTATAGAAGGGACGGCGGGCTACAATGAGCAGTTCTTC. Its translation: CASSIEGTAGYNEQFF.

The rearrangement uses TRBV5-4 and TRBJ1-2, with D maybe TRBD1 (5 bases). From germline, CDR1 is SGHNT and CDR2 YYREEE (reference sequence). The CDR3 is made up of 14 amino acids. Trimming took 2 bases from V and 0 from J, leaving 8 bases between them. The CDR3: CASSFRGANYGYTF. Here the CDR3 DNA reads TGTGCCAGCAGCTTCCGGGGCGCTAACTATGGCTACACCTTC.

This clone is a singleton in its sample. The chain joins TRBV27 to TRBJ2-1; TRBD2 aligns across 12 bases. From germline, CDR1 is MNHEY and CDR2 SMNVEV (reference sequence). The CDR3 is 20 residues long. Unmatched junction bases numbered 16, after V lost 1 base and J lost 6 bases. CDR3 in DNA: TGTGCCAGCAGTTTATATCAGGGGGTGATCGGACTAGCGGGACGCAATGAGCAGTTCTTC. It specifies CASSLYQGVIGLAGRNEQFF.

CDR3 sequence reads: CASADGGNEQFF. The DNA for the CDR3 is TGTGCCAGCGCAGATGGCGGCAATGAGCAGTTCTTC. This sequence joins TRBV19 and TRBJ2-1; D gene uncertain. Germline lookup yields CDR1 LNHDA and CDR2 SQIVND (reference sequence). This CDR3 comprises 12 residues. Trimming pared 9 bases from V and 6 bases from J, leaving 12 bases between.

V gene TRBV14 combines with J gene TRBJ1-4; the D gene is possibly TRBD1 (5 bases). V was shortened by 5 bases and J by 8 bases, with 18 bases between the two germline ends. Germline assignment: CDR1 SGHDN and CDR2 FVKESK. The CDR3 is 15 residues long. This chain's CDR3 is CASSGTRNVGEKLFF. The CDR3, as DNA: TGTGCCAGCAGCGGGACCCGGAACGTAGGGGAAAAACTGTTTTTT.

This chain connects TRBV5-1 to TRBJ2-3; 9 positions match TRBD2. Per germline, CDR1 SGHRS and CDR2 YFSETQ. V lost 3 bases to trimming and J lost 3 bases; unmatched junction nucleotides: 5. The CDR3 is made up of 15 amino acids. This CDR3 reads CASSYPTSGTDTQYF. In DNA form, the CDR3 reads TGCGCCAGCAGCTACCCGACTAGCGGAACAGATACGCAGTATTTT.

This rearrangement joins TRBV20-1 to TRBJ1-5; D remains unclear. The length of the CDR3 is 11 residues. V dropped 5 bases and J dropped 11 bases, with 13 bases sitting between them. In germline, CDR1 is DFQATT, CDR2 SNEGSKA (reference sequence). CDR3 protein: CSADDRATQHF. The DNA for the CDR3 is TGCAGTGCTGACGACCGGGCGACCCAGCATTTT.

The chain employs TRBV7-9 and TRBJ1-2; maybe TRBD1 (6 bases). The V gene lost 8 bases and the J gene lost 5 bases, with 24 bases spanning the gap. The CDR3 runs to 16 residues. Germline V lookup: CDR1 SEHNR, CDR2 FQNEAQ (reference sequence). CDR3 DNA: TGTGCCAGCGGCGACAGGTTCGAGAGTGGCGGGTATGGCTACACCTTC. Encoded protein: CASGDRFESGGYGYTF.

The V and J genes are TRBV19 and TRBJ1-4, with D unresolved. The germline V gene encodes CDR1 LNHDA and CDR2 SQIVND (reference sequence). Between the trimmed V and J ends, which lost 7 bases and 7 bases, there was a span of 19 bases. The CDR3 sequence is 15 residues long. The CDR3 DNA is TGTGCCAGTACCCCACCGGGCGAGCTGGGTGAAAAACTGTTTTTT. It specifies CASTPPGELGEKLFF.

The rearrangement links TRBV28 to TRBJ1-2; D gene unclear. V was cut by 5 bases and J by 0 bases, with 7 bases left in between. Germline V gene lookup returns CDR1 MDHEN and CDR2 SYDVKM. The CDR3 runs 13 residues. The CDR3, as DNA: TGTGCCAGCAGTCCCAGCCCTAACTATGGCTACACCTTC. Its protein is CASSPSPNYGYTF.

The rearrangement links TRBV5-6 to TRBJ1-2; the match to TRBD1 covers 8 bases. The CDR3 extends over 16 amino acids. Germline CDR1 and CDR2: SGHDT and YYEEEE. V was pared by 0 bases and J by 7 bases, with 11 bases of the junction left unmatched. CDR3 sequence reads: CASSLAGQARGGGYTF. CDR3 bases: TGTGCCAGCAGCTTGGCGGGACAGGCGAGGGGCGGTGGCTACACCTTC. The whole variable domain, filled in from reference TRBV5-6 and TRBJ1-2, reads DAGVTQSPTHLIKTRGQQVTLRCSPKSGHDTVSWYQQALGQGPQFIFQYYEEEERQRGNFPDRFSGHQFPNYSSELNVNALLLGDSALYLCASSLAGQARGGGYTFGSGTRLTVV.

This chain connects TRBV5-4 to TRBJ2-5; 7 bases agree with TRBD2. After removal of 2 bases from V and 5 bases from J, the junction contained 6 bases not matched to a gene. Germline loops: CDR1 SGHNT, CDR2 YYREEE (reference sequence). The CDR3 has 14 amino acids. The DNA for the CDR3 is TGTGCCAGCAGCTTCCCCAGCGGGGTGGAGACCCAGTACTTC. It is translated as CASSFPSGVETQYF.

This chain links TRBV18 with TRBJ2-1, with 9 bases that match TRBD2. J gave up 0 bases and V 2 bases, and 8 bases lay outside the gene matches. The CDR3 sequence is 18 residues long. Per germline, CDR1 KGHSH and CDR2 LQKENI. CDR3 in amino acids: CASSPSGLALSSYNEQFF. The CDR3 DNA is TGTGCCAGCTCACCATCAGGACTAGCGTTAAGCTCCTACAATGAGCAGTTCTTC.

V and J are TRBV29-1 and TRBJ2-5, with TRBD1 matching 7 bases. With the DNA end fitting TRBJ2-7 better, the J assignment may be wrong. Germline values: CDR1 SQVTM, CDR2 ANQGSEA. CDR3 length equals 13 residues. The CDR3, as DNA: TGCAGCGTTGAAGTCTGGGGACAGTACGAGCAGTACTTC. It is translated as CSVEVWGQYEQYF.

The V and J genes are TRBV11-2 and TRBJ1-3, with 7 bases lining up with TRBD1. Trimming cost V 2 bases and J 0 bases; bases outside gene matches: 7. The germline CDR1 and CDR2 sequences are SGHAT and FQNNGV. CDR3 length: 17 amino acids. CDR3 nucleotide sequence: TGTGCCAGCAGCTTAATCGCAGGGGGGAGCTCTGGAAACACCATATATTTT. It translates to CASSLIAGGSSGNTIYF.

CDR3: CSVEDLTGRTDTQYF. As DNA, the CDR3 is TGCAGCGTTGAAGATCTTACAGGGCGGACAGATACGCAGTATTTT. The V call is TRBV29-1, the J call TRBJ2-3, with D tentatively TRBD1 (6 bases). This CDR3 comprises 15 residues. Trimming took off 0 bases at V and 3 bases at J, with 13 bases between the two ends. Germline V gene lookup returns CDR1 SQVTM and CDR2 ANQGSEA.

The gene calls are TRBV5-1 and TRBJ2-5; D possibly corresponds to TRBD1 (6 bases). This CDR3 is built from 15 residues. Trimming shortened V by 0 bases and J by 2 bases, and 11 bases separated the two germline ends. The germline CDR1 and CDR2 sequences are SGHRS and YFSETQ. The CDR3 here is CASSLGTAVQETQYF. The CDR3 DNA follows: TGCGCCAGCAGCTTGGGGACAGCGGTACAAGAGACCCAGTACTTC.